This TCR beta chain emerged from a study of Ad26.COV2.S vaccination and SARS-CoV-2 variants (dated by TCRdb to the early 2020s). Regarding the complete study: The specificity and breadth of SARS-CoV-2-reactive T cell receptors after Ad26.COV2.S vaccination were assessed by TCRbeta repertoire sequencing. A total of some 30 samples were included in the TCR-sequenced set, comprising about 20 Ad26.COV2.S vaccine recipients, 5 placebo recipients and 8 SARS-CoV-2 convalescent individuals. General study outcomes and caveats: Non-spike TCR breadth was comparable between vaccine and placebo recipients, consistent with the vaccine containing only spike. Spike-specific TCR breadth was higher in Ad26.COV2.S recipients than in placebo recipients (P = 0.0014). Substantial breadth of spike-specific CD8+ and CD4+ T cell responses was reported after vaccination. According to the authors, total T cell responses may have been underestimated by the TCR breadth and depth analyses.

The intended sense of this specimen's time point label: individuals recovered from natural SARS-CoV-2 infection. Note on this clone: No cognate antigen has been identified for it. Base qualities were left out, and no much larger clone turns up one base away.

The immunoSEQ Assay was the method used to sequence TCRbeta CDR3 regions. After extraction, genomic DNA underwent amplification by bias-controlled multiplex PCR, followed by high-throughput sequencing. The authors processed their data as follows. To quantify the absolute abundance of every unique TCRbeta CDR3 region, sequences were collapsed and filtered. Usable DNA was measured by amplifying reference genes present in all nucleated cells, and TCRbeta template counts were normalized to that usable DNA to estimate T cell fraction. Repertoire TCRs were annotated as SARS-CoV-2-specific when V gene, CDR3 amino acid sequence and J gene were exactly matched to a known reactive TCR set. The reference SARS-CoV-2 TCR set was derived from MIRA and filtered for enrichment in COVID-19-positive ImmuneCODE repertoires, a step that removed public or cross-reactive TCRs. Using the MIRA antigens, annotated TCRs were further analysed by specific ORF or by position within an ORF. Breadth was defined as the number of annotated unique rearrangements divided by the total number of unique productive rearrangements, and depth was defined as the summed frequency of the annotated unique rearrangements. Two-sided Wilcoxon rank-sum tests were applied when comparing TCR breadth between groups. TCRdb carries this immuneACCESS record with in-frame sequences only. Its versions omit some clonotypes, under half of them owing to an unresolved V gene in the studies checked, with the rest unexplained. Clonal size and the V and J genes are those of that table, whereas D and trimming came from the DNA. This sample is represented by roughly 150,000 clones; roughly 85% of them were singletons. 5% of the sample is held by the ten biggest clonotypes.

The CDR3 goes from the cysteine to the phenylalanine over 11 residues. Kept here is only the CDR3 DNA, which spans 33 bases and is read in frame from base 1. CDR1 and CDR2, per the germline V gene, are SGHRS and YFSETQ. V is pared back by 4 bases and J by 3 bases, with 4 bases lying between the germline termini. The sequence derives from a human donor who had recovered from COVID-19. Here the sequenced sample was peripheral blood, taken after recovery from COVID-19. The chain is assembled from TRBV5-1 and TRBJ1-1, with no D gene named confidently. The encoded CDR3 is CASSGDTEAFF. The DNA sequence is as follows: TGCGCCAGCAGCGGTGACACTGAAGCTTTCTTT.